The 30 T cell receptor beta chains reported below all come from one sample, sequenced in a study of blood T cells in healthy people across ages. Using a J-beta primer mix together with a sample-barcoded 5' primer, a second PCR was run for roughly 6 to 11 cycles. TCRdb independently ran MiXCR on the 5' RACE reads; one entry per CDR3 protein. Of more than 1.4 million distinct CDR3 sequences in the sample, 42% were seen once. Sample: blood. The receptors were gathered from a young woman in good health.

The chain links TRBV29-1 to TRBJ2-5; D possibly corresponds to TRBD1 (6 bases). This CDR3 is built from 14 residues. V lost 7 bases, J lost 2 bases, and 17 bases lay in between. From germline, CDR1 is SQVTM and CDR2 ANQGSEA. The CDR3 here is CSATFGTSQETQYF. In nucleotides, the CDR3 is TGCAGCGCCACGTTCGGGACATCGCAAGAGACCCAGTACTTC.

This clonotype was seen just once. The chain uses TRBV5-1 and TRBJ2-5, with D unclear. The ends were cut back, 4 bases at V and 2 bases at J, with 18 bases in the middle. Germline CDR1 and CDR2: SGHRS and YFSETQ. CDR3 length: 16 amino acids. The CDR3 nucleotides are TGCGCCAGCAGCCCCTCCCTGTCCAGCCCTCAAGAGACCCAGTACTTC. Translating it yields CASSPSLSSPQETQYF.

In this sample, this clonotype turned up a few times. The V call is TRBV3-1, the J call TRBJ1-6; D might be TRBD1 (6 bases). V was shortened by 1 base and J by 6 bases, with 13 bases between the two germline ends. This CDR3 spans 16 amino acids. Germline loops: CDR1 LGHDT, CDR2 YNNKEL (reference sequence). The CDR3 bases are TGTGCCAGCAGCCAAGTAACAGGGTTGGCTAATTCACCCCTCCACTTT. Protein product: CASSQVTGLANSPLHF.

This clonotype was seen a handful of times. The CDR3 loop is CASSPGGGASGYTF. CDR3 bases: TGTGCCAGCAGTCCCGGGGGGGGCGCTTCTGGCTACACCTTC. This chain uses TRBV6-5 with TRBJ1-2, with D perhaps TRBD1 (6 bases). Germline V gene lookup returns CDR1 MNHEY and CDR2 SVGAGI. V was shortened by 5 bases and J by 7 bases, with 17 bases between the two germline ends. The CDR3 consists of 14 residues.

This chain joins TRBV5-1 and TRBJ2-7; 7 nucleotides align to TRBD1. This CDR3 is built from 15 residues. Per germline, CDR1 SGHRS and CDR2 YFSETQ. After removal of 2 bases from V and 2 bases from J, the junction contained 7 bases not matched to a gene. As DNA, the CDR3 is TGCGCCAGCAGCTTATCCGGGACAGTGACCTACGAGCAGTACTTC. Residues: CASSLSGTVTYEQYF.

About this clonotype itself: A read error is possible here, since a much larger clone lies one base away. The rearrangement joins TRBV29-1 to TRBJ2-7; D unclear. The last part of the DNA fits TRBJ2-5 better; the J call may be wrong. Germline values: CDR1 SQVTM, CDR2 ANQGSEA. This CDR3 is built from 13 residues. The CDR3 spells CSAGARSDRTQYF. CDR3 nucleotide sequence: TGCAGCGCCGGAGCCCGGAGTGATAGGACCCAGTACTTC.

This clonotype has just a few counts. The CDR3 here is CASYGGHYTDTQYF. The DNA of the CDR3 is TGCGCCAGCTATGGGGGACATTACACAGATACGCAGTATTTT. The chain employs TRBV5-1 and TRBJ2-3; maybe TRBD1 (6 bases). V was clipped by 7 bases and J by 2 bases, with 14 bases between them. CDR3 length: 14 residues. CDR1 SGHRS and CDR2 YFSETQ come from the germline V gene.

V gene TRBV9 combines with J gene TRBJ2-2, with 10 bases lining up with TRBD2. V shed 2 bases and J 8 bases; nucleotides not matched to a gene: 9. Germline V gives CDR1 SGDLS, CDR2 YYNGEE. This CDR3 has 16 residues. This chain's CDR3 is CASSVLSGGAEGELFF. Written as DNA, the CDR3 is TGTGCCAGCAGCGTTCTCAGCGGGGGGGCGGAAGGGGAGCTGTTTTTT. The full variable domain, in which reference TRBV9 and TRBJ2-2 provide the parts outside the CDR3, is DSGVTQTPKHLITATGQRVTLRCSPRSGDLSVYWYQQSLDQGLQFLIQYYNGEERAKGNILERFSAQQFPDLHSELNLSSLELGDSALYFCASSVLSGGAEGELFFGEGSRLTVL.

The chain carries TRBV10-3 and TRBJ1-6, with D possibly matching TRBD1 (5 bases). CDR3 length equals 14 residues. CDR1 and CDR2 from the germline V gene are ENHRY and SYGVKD. Trimming pared 3 bases from V and 9 bases from J, leaving 12 bases between. CDR3 DNA: TGTGCCATCAGTGACGTCGGGGGGAGTTCACCCCTCCACTTT. It yields the protein CAISDVGGSSPLHF.

In this sample, this clonotype turned up a few times. The chain has TRBV5-6 and TRBJ2-4; D might be TRBD2 (5 bases). V lost 4 bases, J lost 0 bases, and 14 bases lay in between. Germline V CDR1 and CDR2: SGHDT, YYEEEE. The CDR3 totals 16 residues. The CDR3 reads CASSLERQIAKNIQYF. CDR3 nucleotides: TGTGCCAGCAGCCTTGAGCGGCAAATAGCCAAAAACATTCAGTACTTC. The full variable domain, its missing parts supplied by reference TRBV5-6 and TRBJ2-4, is DAGVTQSPTHLIKTRGQQVTLRCSPKSGHDTVSWYQQALGQGPQFIFQYYEEEERQRGNFPDRFSGHQFPNYSSELNVNALLLGDSALYLCASSLERQIAKNIQYFGAGTRLSVL.

V is TRBV7-9 and J is TRBJ2-1; D unresolved. CDR3 length: 14 residues. Deletions cut 2 bases from V and 2 bases from J, with 7 bases between. Per the germline V gene, CDR1 is SEHNR and CDR2 is FQNEAQ (reference sequence). CDR3 residues: CASSLLQTYNEQFF. In DNA, the CDR3 is TGTGCCAGCAGCTTACTGCAGACCTACAATGAGCAGTTCTTC. The variable domain in full, completed from reference TRBV7-9 and TRBJ2-1, reads DTGVSQNPRHKITKRGQNVTFRCDPISEHNRLYWYRQTLGQGPEFLTYFQNEAQLEKSRLLSDRFSAERPKGSFSTLEIQRTEQGDSAMYLCASSLLQTYNEQFFGPGTRLTVL.

J is TRBJ1-5 and V is TRBV7-9; TRBD1 matches 7 bases. CDR1 and CDR2 (germline): SEHNR, FQNEAQ (reference sequence). V trimming: 5 bases; J trimming: 0 bases; junction bases outside the gene matches: 7. The CDR3 spans 16 residues. CDR3 coding DNA: TGTGCCAGCAGCCACGGGACAGATTATAGCAATCAGCCCCAGCATTTT. Amino acids: CASSHGTDYSNQPQHF.

The chain joins TRBV11-2 to TRBJ2-1; the match to TRBD2 covers 14 bases. This CDR3 comprises 16 residues. The germline V gene has CDR1 SGHAT and CDR2 FQNNGV. Germline trimming cut 3 bases from V and 2 bases from J; bases unmatched to any gene: 0. The CDR3 nucleotides are TGTGCCAGCAGCTTGACTAGCGGGAGGGCCTACAATGAGCAGTTCTTC. This codes for CASSLTSGRAYNEQFF. Full variable domain (outside the CDR3, taken from reference TRBV11-2 and TRBJ2-1): EAGVAQSPRYKIIEKRQSVAFWCNPISGHATLYWYQQILGQGPKLLIQFQNNGVVDDSQLPKDRFSAERLKGVDSTLKIQPAKLEDSAVYLCASSLTSGRAYNEQFFGPGTRLTVL.

The table lists this clonotype with many counts. The chain uses TRBV9 and TRBJ2-7; TRBD1 agrees at 9 bases. In germline, CDR1 is SGDLS, CDR2 YYNGEE. The trim removed 3 bases at V and 2 bases at J, leaving 3 bases unmatched. CDR3 length equals 14 residues. In DNA form, the CDR3 reads TGTGCCAGCAGCGCCGGACAGGGGCCCTACGAGCAGTACTTC. As protein: CASSAGQGPYEQYF. The full variable domain, completed using reference TRBV9 and TRBJ2-7, is DSGVTQTPKHLITATGQRVTLRCSPRSGDLSVYWYQQSLDQGLQFLIQYYNGEERAKGNILERFSAQQFPDLHSELNLSSLELGDSALYFCASSAGQGPYEQYFGPGTRLTVT.

V gene TRBV3-1 combines with J gene TRBJ2-7; 9 bases fit TRBD1. The trim removed 0 bases at V and 1 base at J, leaving 4 bases unmatched. The CDR3 is 16 amino acids. The germline V gene encodes CDR1 LGHDT and CDR2 YNNKEL (reference sequence). This CDR3 is CASSQDWTGASYEQYF. The CDR3 nucleotides read TGTGCCAGCAGCCAAGATTGGACAGGGGCTTCCTACGAGCAGTACTTC.

The chain joins TRBV14 to TRBJ1-6, with 7 bases identical to TRBD1. CDR1 and CDR2 (germline): SGHDN, FVKESK. The junction had 14 bases not matched to a gene; V was cut back by 4 bases and J by 14 bases. The CDR3 extends over 15 amino acids. DNA for the CDR3: TGTGCCAGCAGCCCCTATCAGGGACAGATTGACTCCCTCCACTTT. Translated: CASSPYQGQIDSLHF.

The chain has TRBV18 and TRBJ2-5; D remains unclear. The CDR3 totals 14 residues. V gave up 2 bases and J gave up 0 bases, with 7 bases separating them. From germline, CDR1 is KGHSH and CDR2 LQKENI. The DNA of the CDR3 is TGTGCCAGCTCACCAGGGCTGTACCAAGAGACCCAGTACTTC. Its translation: CASSPGLYQETQYF.

V usage is TRBV20-1 and J usage is TRBJ2-1; D could derive from TRBD1 or TRBD2 (5 bases each). The V end lost 6 bases, the J end lost 9 bases, and 24 bases lay between the germline ends. In germline, CDR1 is DFQATT, CDR2 SNEGSKA (reference sequence). The CDR3 covers 15 residues. The DNA for the CDR3 is TGCAGTGCCCCCCGGGGCCAGTGGGAGTTCGGTGAGCAGTTCTTC. This sequence encodes CSAPRGQWEFGEQFF.

At least ten counts were recorded for this clonotype. The chain has TRBV9 and TRBJ2-3; D remains ambiguous. Trimming removed 0 bases from V and 0 bases from J, with 5 bases in between. CDR3 size: 14 residues. Germline V gives CDR1 SGDLS, CDR2 YYNGEE. CDR3 bases: TGTGCCAGCAGCGTAGCACTTAGCACAGATACGCAGTATTTT. The encoded protein is CASSVALSTDTQYF.

This chain uses TRBV20-1 with TRBJ2-3; 8 nucleotides agree with TRBD2. This CDR3 is built from 13 residues. Germline CDR1 is DFQATT and CDR2 is SNEGSKA (reference sequence). Here the CDR3 DNA reads TGCAGCGGGGGGGGAGATAGGACAGATACGCAGTATTTT. Encoded protein: CSGGGDRTDTQYF.

The chain recombines TRBV10-3 with TRBJ2-3; D tentatively reads TRBD1 or TRBD2 (5 bases each). Germline loops: CDR1 ENHRY, CDR2 SYGVKD. V was cut by 6 bases and J by 5 bases, with 12 bases left in between. This CDR3 is 13 amino acids long. DNA of the CDR3: TGTGCCATCAGCCGGGACGTCGGAGATACGCAGTATTTT. The encoded protein is CAISRDVGDTQYF.

The rearrangement joins TRBV3-1 to TRBJ2-7; either TRBD1 or TRBD2 may supply D (6 bases each). Trimming pared 1 base from V and 3 bases from J, leaving 16 bases between. The CDR3 length is 16 residues. CDR1 is LGHDT and CDR2 is YNNKEL in the germline V gene (reference sequence). In nucleotides, the CDR3 is TGTGCCAGCAGCCAAGGGCAACGGGGGCTCAACTACGAGCAGTACTTC. It translates to CASSQGQRGLNYEQYF.

The chain has TRBV5-1 and TRBJ2-3; 9 bases match TRBD2. CDR1 is SGHRS, CDR2 YFSETQ, per germline. The CDR3 is made up of 15 amino acids. The trim removed 1 base at V and 2 bases at J, leaving 2 bases unmatched. CDR3 coding DNA: TGCGCCAGCAGCTTGCCTAGCGGGGACACAGATACGCAGTATTTT. Residues: CASSLPSGDTDTQYF.

The chain has TRBV5-1 and TRBJ2-7; TRBD2 matches 7 bases. Trimming cost V 0 bases and J 7 bases; bases outside gene matches: 19. The CDR3 extends over 18 amino acids. Looked up from germline, CDR1 is SGHRS and CDR2 is YFSETQ. CDR3 residues: CASSLGGYLLAAFHEQYF. The CDR3 nucleotides read TGCGCCAGCAGCTTGGGGGGCTATCTGCTAGCGGCTTTCCATGAGCAGTACTTC.

This clonotype was observed a few times. This chain uses TRBV27 with TRBJ1-5, with D hard to call. This CDR3 has 12 residues. Germline CDR1 is MNHEY and CDR2 is SMNVEV (reference sequence). Trimming cost V 6 bases and J 10 bases, with 13 bases left between them. The CDR3 sequence is CASRGRSSPQHF. CDR3 DNA sequence: TGTGCCAGCAGGGGTCGGTCCAGTCCCCAGCATTTT.

The V and J genes are TRBV10-3 and TRBJ1-2; tentatively, D is TRBD1 (6 bases). The CDR3 spans 14 residues. V lost 3 bases and J 4 bases, leaving 12 bases between the germline ends. CDR1 is ENHRY and CDR2 is SYGVKD in the germline V gene. The CDR3 DNA reads TGTGCCATCAGTGACAGGACAGAGGGCTATGGCTACACCTTC. Residues: CAISDRTEGYGYTF.

The V and J genes are TRBV6-2 or TRBV6-3 and TRBJ2-7, with 9 bases identical to TRBD2. Per the germline V gene, CDR1 is MNHEY and CDR2 is SVGEGT. The trim removed 7 bases at V and 6 bases at J, leaving 4 bases unmatched. The CDR3 length is 12 residues. The chain's CDR3 is CASTTSGVEQYF. Here the CDR3 DNA reads TGTGCCAGCACGACTAGCGGTGTCGAGCAGTACTTC.

This clonotype was observed many times. The genes are TRBV6-2 or TRBV6-3 and TRBJ2-3; D unclear. The germline V gene has CDR1 MNHEY and CDR2 SVGEGT. The CDR3 is made up of 15 amino acids. V was shortened by 0 bases and J by 6 bases, with 13 bases between the two germline ends. The CDR3 loop is CASSYSGSPTDTQYF. The CDR3 coding sequence is TGTGCCAGCAGTTACTCGGGCAGCCCAACGGATACGCAGTATTTT.

The count of this clonotype is one. The chain joins TRBV6-6 to TRBJ1-2; 8 bases agree with TRBD1. J lost 2 bases, V lost 6 bases, and 5 bases had no gene match. There are 14 residues in the CDR3. The germline V gene encodes CDR1 MNHNY and CDR2 SVGAGI (reference sequence). The CDR3: CASSDRGENYGYTF. The CDR3 DNA is TGTGCCAGCAGCGACAGGGGCGAGAACTATGGCTACACCTTC.

In its sample, this clonotype was seen a few times. J is TRBJ2-7 and V is TRBV20-1, with TRBD1 matching over 7 bases. Germline CDR1 is DFQATT and CDR2 is SNEGSKA (reference sequence). CDR3 length: 13 residues. The V gene end was trimmed by 6 bases and the J gene end by 3 bases; junction bases not matched to a gene: 8. This CDR3 is CSAKTGTDYEQYF. The CDR3 coding sequence is TGCAGTGCCAAGACCGGGACAGACTACGAGCAGTACTTC.